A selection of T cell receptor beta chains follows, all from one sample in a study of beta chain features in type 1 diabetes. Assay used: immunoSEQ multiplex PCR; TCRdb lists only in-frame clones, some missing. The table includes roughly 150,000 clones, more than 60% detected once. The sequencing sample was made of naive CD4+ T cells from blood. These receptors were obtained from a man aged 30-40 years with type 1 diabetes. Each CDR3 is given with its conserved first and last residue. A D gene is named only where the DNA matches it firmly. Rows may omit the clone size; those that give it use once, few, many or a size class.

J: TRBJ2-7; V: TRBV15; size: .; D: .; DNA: TGTGCCACCAACAAAGACAGGACCTACGAGCAGTACTTC; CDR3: CATNKDRTYEQYF
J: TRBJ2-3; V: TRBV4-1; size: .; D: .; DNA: TGCGCCAGCAGCCTAGATGGGGACACAGATACGCAGTATTTT; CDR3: CASSLDGDTDTQYF
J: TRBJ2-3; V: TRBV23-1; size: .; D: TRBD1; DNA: TGCGCCAGCAGTCAGCAGGTACTCTGGACAGGGCCAGATACGCAGTATTTT; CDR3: CASSQQVLWTGPDTQYF
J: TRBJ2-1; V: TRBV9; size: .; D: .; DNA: TGTGCCAGCAGCGTAGCTTCGGGAACCAACTACAATGAGCAGTTCTTC; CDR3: CASSVASGTNYNEQFF
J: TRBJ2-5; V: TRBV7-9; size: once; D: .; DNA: TGTGCCAGCCTGAAGACAGGAGAGACCCAGTACTTC; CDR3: CASLKTGETQYF
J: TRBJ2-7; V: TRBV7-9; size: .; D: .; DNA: TGTGCCAGCAGCTTTACCGGGGCCTACGAGCAGTACTTC; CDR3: CASSFTGAYEQYF
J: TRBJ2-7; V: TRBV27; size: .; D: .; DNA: TGTGCCAGCAGTTTATCCAGGATTTCCTACGAGCAGTACTTC; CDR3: CASSLSRISYEQYF
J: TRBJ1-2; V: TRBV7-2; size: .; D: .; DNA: TGTGCCAGCAGCCCGTCGCGGTATGGCTACACCTTC; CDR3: CASSPSRYGYTF
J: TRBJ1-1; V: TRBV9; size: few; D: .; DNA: TGTGCCAGCAGCGTCGTAGACACTGAAGCTTTCTTT; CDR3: CASSVVDTEAFF
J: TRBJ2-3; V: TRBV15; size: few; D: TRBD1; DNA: TGTGCCACCAGCAGAAACGCCGGGACAGTGAAACCAGATACGCAGTATTTT; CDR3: CATSRNAGTVKPDTQYF
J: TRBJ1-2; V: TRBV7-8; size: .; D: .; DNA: TGTGCCAGCAGCTTATCGGAGAACTATGGCTACACCTTC; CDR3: CASSLSENYGYTF